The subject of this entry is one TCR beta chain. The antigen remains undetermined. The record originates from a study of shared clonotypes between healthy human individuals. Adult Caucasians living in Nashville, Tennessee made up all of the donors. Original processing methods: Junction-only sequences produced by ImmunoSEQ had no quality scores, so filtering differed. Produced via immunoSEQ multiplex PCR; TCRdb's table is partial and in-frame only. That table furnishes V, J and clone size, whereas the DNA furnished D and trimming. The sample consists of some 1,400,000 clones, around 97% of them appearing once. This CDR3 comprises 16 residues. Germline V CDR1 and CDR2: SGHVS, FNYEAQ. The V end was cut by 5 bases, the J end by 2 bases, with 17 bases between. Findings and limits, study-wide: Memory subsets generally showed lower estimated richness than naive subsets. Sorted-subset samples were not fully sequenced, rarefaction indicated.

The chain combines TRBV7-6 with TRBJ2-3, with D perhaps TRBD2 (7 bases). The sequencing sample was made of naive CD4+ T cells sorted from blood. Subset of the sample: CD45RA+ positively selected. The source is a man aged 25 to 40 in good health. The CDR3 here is CASSRGAGVPTDTQYF. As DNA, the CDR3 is TGTGCCAGCAGCAGGGGGGCGGGAGTGCCCACAGATACGCAGTATTTT.